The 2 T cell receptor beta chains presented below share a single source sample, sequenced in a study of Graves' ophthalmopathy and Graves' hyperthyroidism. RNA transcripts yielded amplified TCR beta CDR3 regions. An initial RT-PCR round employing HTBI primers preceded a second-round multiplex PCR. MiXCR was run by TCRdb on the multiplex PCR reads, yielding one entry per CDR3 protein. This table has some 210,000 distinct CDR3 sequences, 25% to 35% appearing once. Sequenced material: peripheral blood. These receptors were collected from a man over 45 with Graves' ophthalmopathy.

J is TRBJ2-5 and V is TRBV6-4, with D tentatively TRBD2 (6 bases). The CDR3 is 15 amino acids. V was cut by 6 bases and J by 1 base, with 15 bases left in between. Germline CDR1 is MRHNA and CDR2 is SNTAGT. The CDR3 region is CASSLTGAGQETQYF. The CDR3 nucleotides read TGTGCCAGCAGCCTGACGGGAGCTGGCCAAGAGACCCAGTACTTC.

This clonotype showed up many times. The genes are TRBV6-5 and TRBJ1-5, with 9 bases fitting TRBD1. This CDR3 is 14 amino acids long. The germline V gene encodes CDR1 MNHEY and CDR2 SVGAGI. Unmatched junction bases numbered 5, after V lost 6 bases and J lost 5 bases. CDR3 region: CASSLTGGDQPQHF. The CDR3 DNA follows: TGTGCCAGCAGCCTAACAGGGGGCGATCAGCCCCAGCATTTT.